The clone carrying this T cell receptor beta chain has a handful of counts. Its target is not known. This specimen belongs to a study of vaccination effects on CD4 cells after COVID-19. About the research overall: The median interval between the second dose and post-vaccine sampling was 72 days.

Measured with immunoSEQ multiplex PCR; TCRdb has only the in-frame clones, and not every one. This table holds some 34,000 clones, almost 85% found once. Sequencing was preceded by expansion of antigen-specific CD4+ T cells with viral peptide pools in the ViraFEST assay. Culture lasted about 11 days before CD4+ T cell isolation. Subjects were given two BNT162b2 or mRNA-1273 vaccine doses. Every well got a few million PBMC, which were grown with 10 IU/ml IL-2 and roughly 9.3 ug/ml peptides. Study-level points and caveats: Limitations: small convalescent group and missing early post-infection timepoints.

The source of this sequence is a human donor who received a COVID-19 vaccine. Some clones in this sample may be carry-over from other donors' samples. The sample here was CD4+ T cells from PBMCs cultured with HCoV-NL63 spike peptides, taken after COVID-19 vaccination.

CDR3 sequence (DNA): TGCGCCAGCAGCGTCCAGGGCTATGGCTACACCTTC. This sequence encodes CASSVQGYGYTF. This chain links TRBV5-1 with TRBJ1-2; perhaps TRBD1 as D (5 bases). The CDR3 contains 12 residues. CDR1 is SGHRS and CDR2 is YFSETQ in the germline V gene. V lost 4 bases, J lost 4 bases, and 8 bases lay in between.